Following are 12 T cell receptor beta chains from one sample sequenced in a study of blood T cells in healthy people across ages. A J-beta primer mix and a sample-barcoded 5' primer were used in a second PCR of roughly 7 to 12 cycles. TCRdb independently ran MiXCR on the 5' RACE reads; one entry per CDR3 protein. The sample yields hundreds of thousands of distinct CDR3 sequences, 32% seen once. Sequences were obtained from blood. These receptors came from a woman of 80 years or more in good health.

The table lists this clonotype with many counts. The chain couples TRBV7-2 to TRBJ2-7; D is perhaps TRBD1 or TRBD2 (6 bases each). Trimming took 5 bases from V and 4 from J, leaving 15 bases between them. The germline CDR1 and CDR2 sequences are SGHTA and FQGNSA. The CDR3 consists of 14 residues. The chain's CDR3 is CASSAGGHLYEQYF. CDR3 DNA sequence: TGTGCCAGCAGCGCCGGGGGCCACCTTTACGAGCAGTACTTC.

This clonotype was recorded many times. V and J are TRBV20-1 and TRBJ2-7; a possible D gene is TRBD2 (5 bases). Looked up from germline, CDR1 is DFQATT and CDR2 is SNEGSKA (reference sequence). The CDR3 contains 12 residues. V was shortened by 5 bases and J by 3 bases, with 11 bases between the two germline ends. The CDR3 DNA follows: TGCAGTGCTCTTACCCGGGACTACGAGCAGTACTTC. It encodes CSALTRDYEQYF.

This clonotype has at least ten counts. The V call is TRBV5-6, the J call TRBJ2-3, with a possible D match to TRBD1 (6 bases). Germline lookup yields CDR1 SGHDT and CDR2 YYEEEE. The CDR3 runs to 15 residues. Between the trimmed V and J ends, which lost 4 bases and 6 bases, there was a span of 18 bases. In DNA form, the CDR3 reads TGTGCCAGCAGCCAGCTTACAGGGTCGTACGATACGCAGTATTTT. Amino acid sequence: CASSQLTGSYDTQYF. Supplemented by reference TRBV5-6 and TRBJ2-3, the full variable domain reads DAGVTQSPTHLIKTRGQQVTLRCSPKSGHDTVSWYQQALGQGPQFIFQYYEEEERQRGNFPDRFSGHQFPNYSSELNVNALLLGDSALYLCASSQLTGSYDTQYFGPGTRLTVL.

This clonotype was found many times. V gene TRBV28 combines with J gene TRBJ2-4; possibly TRBD1 or TRBD2 for D (5 bases each). Germline CDR1 is MDHEN and CDR2 is SYDVKM. The CDR3 extends over 14 amino acids. The ends were cut back, 6 bases at V and 3 bases at J, with 12 bases in the middle. CDR3 nucleotide sequence: TGTGCCAGCAGGACCAGTGGGGGCAAAAACATTCAGTACTTC. This codes for CASRTSGGKNIQYF. Using reference TRBV28 and TRBJ2-4 for the parts outside the CDR3, the full variable domain is DVKVTQSSRYLVKRTGEKVFLECVQDMDHENMFWYRQDPGLGLRLIYFSYDVKMKEKGDIPEGYSVSREKKERFSLILESASTNQTSMYLCASRTSGGKNIQYFGAGTRLSVL.

This clonotype appeared many times. The chain has TRBV6-2 or TRBV6-3 and TRBJ2-3; the match to TRBD1 covers 7 bases. V was pared by 6 bases and J by 3 bases, with 3 bases of the junction left unmatched. Germline CDR1 reads MNHEY; CDR2 reads SVGEGT. The CDR3 consists of 13 residues. The CDR3 sequence is CASRKTGTDTQYF. CDR3 nucleotides: TGTGCCAGCAGAAAGACAGGGACAGATACGCAGTATTTT.

This clonotype has only one observation. The chain couples TRBV7-9 to TRBJ2-4; tentative D call: TRBD1 (6 bases). The V gene lost 5 bases and the J gene lost 5 bases, with 13 bases spanning the gap. Germline CDR1 SEHNR, CDR2 FQNEAQ (reference sequence). The CDR3 has 14 residues. CDR3 bases: TGTGCCAGCAGCCTACAGGGCTATCAAAACATTCAGTACTTC. As protein: CASSLQGYQNIQYF.

The chain is built from TRBV5-1 and TRBJ1-1; D not resolved. The CDR3 covers 17 residues. Germline CDR1 reads SGHRS; CDR2 reads YFSETQ. V lost 0 bases and J lost 1, with 16 bases in between. The CDR3 DNA is TGCGCCAGCAGCTTGGATTATGTTGGACGGTCGAACACTGAAGCTTTCTTT. This codes for CASSLDYVGRSNTEAFF.

J is TRBJ1-1 and V is TRBV6-1; perhaps TRBD1 as D (6 bases). This CDR3 region has 16 residues. Trimming took off 6 bases at V and 3 bases at J, with 20 bases between the two ends. From germline, CDR1 is MNHNS and CDR2 SASEGT. The CDR3 here is CASRKIWGAGDTEAFF. The CDR3 coding sequence is TGTGCCAGCAGGAAAATATGGGGGGCAGGGGACACTGAAGCTTTCTTT.

The chain joins TRBV9 to TRBJ2-5; D remains ambiguous. Germline loops: CDR1 SGDLS, CDR2 YYNGEE. V was pared by 0 bases and J by 1 base, with 7 bases between. The CDR3 runs 14 residues. The DNA of the CDR3 is TGTGCCAGCAGCGTAGAACAGATCCAAGAGACCCAGTACTTC. Amino acids: CASSVEQIQETQYF.

With regard to this clonotype: It may be a read error: a sequence one base away is much more abundant. The CDR3 DNA sequence: TGCAGCGGATGTGGGATACTCTCCTACAATGAGCAGTTCTTC. This translates into CSGCGILSYNEQFF. The chain has TRBV29-1 and TRBJ2-1; D gene uncertain. Germline CDR1 reads SQVTM; CDR2 reads ANQGSEA. The ends were cut back, 7 bases at V and 0 bases at J, with 13 bases in the middle. This CDR3 contains 14 residues.

This chain links TRBV7-2 with TRBJ2-5, with TRBD2 identical over 11 bases. The CDR3 runs to 19 residues. Trimming cost V 1 base and J 4 bases; bases outside gene matches: 14. Germline values: CDR1 SGHTA, CDR2 FQGNSA. CDR3 coding DNA: TGTGCCAGCAGCTTAGGTCTACTAGCGGGAGTAGACGCGGGAGAGACCCAGTACTTC. This gives the protein CASSLGLLAGVDAGETQYF.

In its sample, this clonotype was seen a few times. The chain recombines TRBV5-5 with TRBJ1-5, with a tentative D call TRBD1 (5 bases). The V gene's germline CDR1 is SGHKS and CDR2 YYEKEE (reference sequence). V was pared by 0 bases and J by 2 bases, with 12 bases between. This CDR3 contains 16 residues. The CDR3 is CASSLGRGPGNQPQHF. The CDR3, as DNA: TGTGCCAGCAGCTTGGGACGGGGACCAGGCAATCAGCCCCAGCATTTT.